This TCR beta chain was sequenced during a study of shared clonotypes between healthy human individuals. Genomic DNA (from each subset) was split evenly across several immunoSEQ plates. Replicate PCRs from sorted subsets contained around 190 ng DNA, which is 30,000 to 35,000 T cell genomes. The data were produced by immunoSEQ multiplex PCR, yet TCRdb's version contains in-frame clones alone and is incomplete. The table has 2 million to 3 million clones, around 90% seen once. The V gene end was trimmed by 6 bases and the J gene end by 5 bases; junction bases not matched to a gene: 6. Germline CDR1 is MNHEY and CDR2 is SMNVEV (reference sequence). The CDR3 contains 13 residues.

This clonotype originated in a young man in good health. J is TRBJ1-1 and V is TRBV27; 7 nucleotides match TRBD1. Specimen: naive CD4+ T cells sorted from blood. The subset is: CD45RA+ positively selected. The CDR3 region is CASRALDRTEAFF. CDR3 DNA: TGTGCCAGCAGGGCCCTGGACAGGACTGAAGCTTTCTTT.